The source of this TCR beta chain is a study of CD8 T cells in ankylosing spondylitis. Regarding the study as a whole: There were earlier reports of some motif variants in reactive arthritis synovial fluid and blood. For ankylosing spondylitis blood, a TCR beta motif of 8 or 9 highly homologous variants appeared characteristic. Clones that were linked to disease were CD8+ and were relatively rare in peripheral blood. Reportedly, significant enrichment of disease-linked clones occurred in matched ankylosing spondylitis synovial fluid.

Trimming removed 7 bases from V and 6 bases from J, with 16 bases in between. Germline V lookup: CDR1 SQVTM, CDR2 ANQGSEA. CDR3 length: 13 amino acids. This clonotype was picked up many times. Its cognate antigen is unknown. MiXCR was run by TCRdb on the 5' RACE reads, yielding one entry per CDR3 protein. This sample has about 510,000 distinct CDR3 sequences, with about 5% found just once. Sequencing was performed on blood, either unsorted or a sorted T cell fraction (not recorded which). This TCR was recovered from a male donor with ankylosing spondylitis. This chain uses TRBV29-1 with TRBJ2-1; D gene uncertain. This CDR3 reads CSDLPNHGNEQFF. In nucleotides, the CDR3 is TGCAGCGACCTACCCAATCATGGCAATGAGCAGTTCTTC.